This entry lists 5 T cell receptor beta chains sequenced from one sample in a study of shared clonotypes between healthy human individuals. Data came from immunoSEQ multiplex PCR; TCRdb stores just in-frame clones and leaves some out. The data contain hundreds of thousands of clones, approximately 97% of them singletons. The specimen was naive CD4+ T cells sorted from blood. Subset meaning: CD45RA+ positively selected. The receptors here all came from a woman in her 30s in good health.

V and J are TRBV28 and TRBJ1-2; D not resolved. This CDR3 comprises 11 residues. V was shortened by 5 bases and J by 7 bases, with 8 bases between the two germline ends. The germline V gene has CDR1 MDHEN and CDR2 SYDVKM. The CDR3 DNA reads TGTGCCAGCAGTGACTTTGCTGGCTACACCTTC. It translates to CASSDFAGYTF.

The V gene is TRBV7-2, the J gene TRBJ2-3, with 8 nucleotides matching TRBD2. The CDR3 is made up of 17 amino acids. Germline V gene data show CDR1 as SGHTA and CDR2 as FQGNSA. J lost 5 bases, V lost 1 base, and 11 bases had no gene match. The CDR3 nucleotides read TGTGCCAGCAGCTTAGAAGTTCTAGCGGGTGGAGGAGATACGCAGTATTTT. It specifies CASSLEVLAGGGDTQYF. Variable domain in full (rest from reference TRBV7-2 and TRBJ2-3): GAGVSQSPSNKVTEKGKDVELRCDPISGHTALYWYRQSLGQGLEFLIYFQGNSAPDKSGLPSDRFSAERTGGSVSTLTIQRTQQEDSAVYLCASSLEVLAGGGDTQYFGPGTRLTVL.

CDR3 in amino acids: CASSLSSGRYNGELFF. CDR3 DNA: TGTGCCAGCAGCTTATCTAGCGGGAGGTATAACGGGGAGCTGTTTTTT. The chain links TRBV5-4 to TRBJ2-2; 11 bases are shared with TRBD2. The germline CDR1 and CDR2 sequences are SGHNT and YYREEE (reference sequence). V shed 2 bases and J 7 bases; nucleotides not matched to a gene: 7. The CDR3 consists of 16 residues.

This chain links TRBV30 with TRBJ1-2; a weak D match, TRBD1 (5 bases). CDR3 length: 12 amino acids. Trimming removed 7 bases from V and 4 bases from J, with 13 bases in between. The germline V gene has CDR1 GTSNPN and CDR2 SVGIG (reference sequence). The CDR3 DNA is TGTGCCTCAAACAAGGGGTCCTATGGCTACACCTTC. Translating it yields CASNKGSYGYTF.

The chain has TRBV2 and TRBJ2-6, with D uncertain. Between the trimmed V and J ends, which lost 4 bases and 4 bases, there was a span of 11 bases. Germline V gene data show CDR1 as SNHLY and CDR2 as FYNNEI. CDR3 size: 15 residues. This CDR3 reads CASSGRVAGANVLTF. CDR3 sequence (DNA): TGTGCCAGCAGTGGACGGGTCGCGGGGGCCAACGTCCTGACTTTC.